This entry features one T cell receptor beta chain sequence. The target antigen is unknown. The sample belongs to a study of shared clonotypes between healthy human individuals. J was trimmed by 2 bases and V by 4 bases; bases with no gene match: 9. Germline values: CDR1 WNHNN, CDR2 SYGVQD (reference sequence). The CDR3 has 17 amino acids. Each replicate PCR on the sorted subsets used approximately 180 ng DNA (around 31,000 T cell genomes). Measured with immunoSEQ multiplex PCR; TCRdb has only the in-frame clones, and not every one. The profile shows 2 million to 2.5 million clones, roughly 95% of them singletons. Broader study findings: Among donors, the sharing of clonotypes was expected to be influenced by sequencing depth.

The sample comprised naive CD4+ T cells sorted from blood. This sample's subset: CD45RA+ positively selected. The chain recombines TRBV10-1 with TRBJ2-3; 10 nucleotides match TRBD1. The receptor comes from a young man in good health. The DNA of the CDR3 is TGCGCCAGCAGTGTGGGGCCGGGACAGGGGAACACAGATACGCAGTATTTT. Its protein is CASSVGPGQGNTDTQYF.